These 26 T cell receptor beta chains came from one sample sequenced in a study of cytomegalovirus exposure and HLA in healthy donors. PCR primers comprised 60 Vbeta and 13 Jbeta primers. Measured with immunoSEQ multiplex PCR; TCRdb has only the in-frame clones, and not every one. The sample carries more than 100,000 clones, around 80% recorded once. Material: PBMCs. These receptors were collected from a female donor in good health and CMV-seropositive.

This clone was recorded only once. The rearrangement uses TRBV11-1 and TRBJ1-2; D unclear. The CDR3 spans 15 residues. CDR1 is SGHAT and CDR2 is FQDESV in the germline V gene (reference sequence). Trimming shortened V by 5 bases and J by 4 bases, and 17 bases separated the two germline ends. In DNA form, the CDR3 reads TGTGCCAGCAGCCACCTGGGTGGAGAACTCTATGGCTACACCTTC. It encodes CASSHLGGELYGYTF.

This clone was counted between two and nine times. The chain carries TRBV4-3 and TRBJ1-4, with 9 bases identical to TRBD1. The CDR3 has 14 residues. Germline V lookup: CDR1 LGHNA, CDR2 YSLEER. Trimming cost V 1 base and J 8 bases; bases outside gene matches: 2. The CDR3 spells CASSQGQGEEKLFF. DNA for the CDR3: TGCGCCAGCAGCCAAGGACAGGGGGAGGAAAAACTGTTTTTT.

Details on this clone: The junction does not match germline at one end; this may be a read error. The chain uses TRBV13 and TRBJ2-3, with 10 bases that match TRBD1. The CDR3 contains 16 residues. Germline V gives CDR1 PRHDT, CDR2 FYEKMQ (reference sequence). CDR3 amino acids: CASSVGGQGKADTQYF. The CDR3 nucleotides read TGTGCCAGCAGCGTAGGGGGACAGGGGAAAGCGGATACGCAGTATTTT.

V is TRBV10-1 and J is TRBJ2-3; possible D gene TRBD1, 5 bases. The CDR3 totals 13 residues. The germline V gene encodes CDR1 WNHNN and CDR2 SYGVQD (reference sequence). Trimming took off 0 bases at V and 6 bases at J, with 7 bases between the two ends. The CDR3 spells CASSESGVDTQYF. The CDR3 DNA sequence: TGCGCCAGCAGTGAGTCAGGGGTGGATACGCAGTATTTT.

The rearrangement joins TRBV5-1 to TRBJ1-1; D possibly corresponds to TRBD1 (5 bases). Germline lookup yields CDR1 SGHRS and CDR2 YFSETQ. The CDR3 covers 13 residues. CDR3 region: CGSGDGNGGEAFF. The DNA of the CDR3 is TGCGGTTCGGGGGACGGGAACGGTGGTGAAGCTTTCTTT.

CDR3: CASLRESNTEAFF. CDR3 nucleotides: TGTGCCAGCCTTAGGGAGTCGAACACTGAAGCTTTCTTT. The V call is TRBV2, the J call TRBJ1-1; D call uncertain. Germline CDR1 SNHLY, CDR2 FYNNEI. The germline V and J ends were trimmed by 8 bases and 1 base, with 11 bases remaining between them. This CDR3 spans 13 amino acids.

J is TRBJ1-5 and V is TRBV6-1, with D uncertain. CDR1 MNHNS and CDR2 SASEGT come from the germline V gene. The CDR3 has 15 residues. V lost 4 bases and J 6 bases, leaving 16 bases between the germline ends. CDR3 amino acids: CASSGSEGLSQPQHF. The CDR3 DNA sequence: TGTGCCAGCAGTGGAAGTGAGGGATTGAGTCAGCCCCAGCATTTT.

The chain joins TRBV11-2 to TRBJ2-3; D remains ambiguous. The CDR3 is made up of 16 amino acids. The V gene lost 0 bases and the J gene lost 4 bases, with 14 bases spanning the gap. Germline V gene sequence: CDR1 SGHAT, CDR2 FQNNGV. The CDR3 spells CASSLDAYPPADTQYF. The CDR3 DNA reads TGTGCCAGCAGCTTAGATGCCTACCCGCCGGCAGATACGCAGTATTTT.

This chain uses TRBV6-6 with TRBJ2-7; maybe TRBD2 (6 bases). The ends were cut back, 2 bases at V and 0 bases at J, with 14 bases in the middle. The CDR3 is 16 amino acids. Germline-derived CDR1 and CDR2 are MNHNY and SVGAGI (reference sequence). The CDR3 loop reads CASSYEMGGFSYEQYF. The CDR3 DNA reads TGTGCCAGCAGTTACGAAATGGGGGGATTCTCCTACGAGCAGTACTTC.

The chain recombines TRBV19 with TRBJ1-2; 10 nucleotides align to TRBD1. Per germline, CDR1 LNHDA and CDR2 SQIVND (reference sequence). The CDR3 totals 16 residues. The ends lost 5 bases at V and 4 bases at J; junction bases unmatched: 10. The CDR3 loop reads CASSDGQGDSFYGYTF. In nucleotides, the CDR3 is TGTGCCAGTAGTGACGGACAGGGGGACTCGTTCTATGGCTACACCTTC.

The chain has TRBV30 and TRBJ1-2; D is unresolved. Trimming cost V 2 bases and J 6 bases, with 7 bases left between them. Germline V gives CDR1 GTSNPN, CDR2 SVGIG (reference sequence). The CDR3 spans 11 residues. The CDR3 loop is CAWSRTDGYTF. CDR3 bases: TGTGCCTGGAGTCGGACTGATGGCTACACCTTC.

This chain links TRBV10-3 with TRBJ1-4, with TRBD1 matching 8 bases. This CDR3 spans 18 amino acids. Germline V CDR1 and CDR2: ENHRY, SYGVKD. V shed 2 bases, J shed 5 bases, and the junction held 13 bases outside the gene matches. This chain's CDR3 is CAISEPGGSGQENEKLFF. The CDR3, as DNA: TGTGCCATCAGTGAGCCCGGGGGCTCGGGACAGGAGAATGAAAAACTGTTTTTT.

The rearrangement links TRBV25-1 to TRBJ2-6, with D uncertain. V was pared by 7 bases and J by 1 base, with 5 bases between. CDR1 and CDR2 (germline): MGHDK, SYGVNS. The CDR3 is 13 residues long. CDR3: CASMRSGANVLTF. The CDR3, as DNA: TGTGCCAGCATGCGATCTGGGGCCAACGTCCTGACTTTC.

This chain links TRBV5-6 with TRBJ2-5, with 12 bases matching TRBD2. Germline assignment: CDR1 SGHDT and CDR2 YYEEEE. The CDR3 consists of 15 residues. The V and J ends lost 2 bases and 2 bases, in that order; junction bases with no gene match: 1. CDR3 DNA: TGTGCCAGCAGCTTCCTAGCGGGGGGGCAAGAGACCCAGTACTTC. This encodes CASSFLAGGQETQYF.

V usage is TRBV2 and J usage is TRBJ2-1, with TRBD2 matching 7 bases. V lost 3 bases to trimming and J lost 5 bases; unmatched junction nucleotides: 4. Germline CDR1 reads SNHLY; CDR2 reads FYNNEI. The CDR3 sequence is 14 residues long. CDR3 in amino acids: CASSDGGTDNEQFF. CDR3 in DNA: TGTGCCAGCAGTGACGGGGGGACCGACAATGAGCAGTTCTTC.

The CDR3 coding sequence is TGTGCCAGCAGCTTGGAAGCGGGCTATGGCTACACCTTC. Encoded protein: CASSLEAGYGYTF. The chain employs TRBV5-5 and TRBJ1-2, with D uncertain. The CDR3 is 13 residues long. V lost 0 bases, J lost 4 bases, and 7 bases lay in between. Looked up from germline, CDR1 is SGHKS and CDR2 is YYEKEE (reference sequence).

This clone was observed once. The CDR3 region has the DNA TGCGCCAGCAGCGCGGGACAGGCGACGTATAATTCACCCCTCCACTTT. This translates into CASSAGQATYNSPLHF. The chain combines TRBV5-1 with TRBJ1-6, with 8 bases matching TRBD1. The CDR3 runs to 16 residues. Germline V gene sequence: CDR1 SGHRS, CDR2 YFSETQ. V gave up 4 bases and J gave up 4 bases; unmatched junction bases: 7.

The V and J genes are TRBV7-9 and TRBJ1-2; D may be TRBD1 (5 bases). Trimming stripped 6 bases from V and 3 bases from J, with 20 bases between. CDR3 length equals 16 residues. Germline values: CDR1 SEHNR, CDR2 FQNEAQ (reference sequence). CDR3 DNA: TGTGCCAGCAGTTCACTTTCAGGGTTGGAGTACTATGGCTACACCTTC. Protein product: CASSSLSGLEYYGYTF.

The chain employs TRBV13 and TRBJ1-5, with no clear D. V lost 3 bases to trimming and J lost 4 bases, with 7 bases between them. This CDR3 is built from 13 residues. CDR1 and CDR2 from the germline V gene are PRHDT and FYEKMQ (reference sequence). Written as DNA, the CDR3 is TGTGCCAGCAGCTTTGGCCTTAATCAGCCCCAGCATTTT. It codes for CASSFGLNQPQHF.

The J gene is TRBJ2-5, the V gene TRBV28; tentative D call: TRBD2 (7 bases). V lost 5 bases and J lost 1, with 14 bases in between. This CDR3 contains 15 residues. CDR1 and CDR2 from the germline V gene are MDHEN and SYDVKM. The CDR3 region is CASSLGRGGQETQYF. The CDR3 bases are TGTGCCAGCAGTCTAGGGAGGGGGGGCCAAGAGACCCAGTACTTC.

The CDR3 nucleotides are TGTGCCATCAGTGAGGTACAGGGCGGCACTGAAGCTTTCTTT. As protein: CAISEVQGGTEAFF. This sequence joins TRBV10-3 and TRBJ1-1, with D tentatively TRBD1 (6 bases). The V end lost 2 bases, the J end lost 4 bases, and 11 bases lay between the germline ends. The germline CDR1 and CDR2 sequences are ENHRY and SYGVKD. The CDR3 totals 14 residues.

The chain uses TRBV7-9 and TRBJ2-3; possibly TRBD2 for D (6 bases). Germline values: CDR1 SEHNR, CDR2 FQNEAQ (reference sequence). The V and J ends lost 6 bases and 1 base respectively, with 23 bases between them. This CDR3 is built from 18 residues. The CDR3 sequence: CASRTDRLPAGGTDTQYF. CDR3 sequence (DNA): TGTGCCAGCAGGACCGACCGGCTCCCAGCGGGCGGCACAGATACGCAGTATTTT.

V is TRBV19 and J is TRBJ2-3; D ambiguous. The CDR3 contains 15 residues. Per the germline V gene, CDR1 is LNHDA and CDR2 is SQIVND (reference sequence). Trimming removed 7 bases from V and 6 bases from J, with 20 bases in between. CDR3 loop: CASNNKAASGDTQYF. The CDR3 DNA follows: TGTGCCAGTAACAATAAGGCGGCTTCTGGCGATACGCAGTATTTT. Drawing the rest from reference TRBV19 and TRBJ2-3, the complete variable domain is DGGITQSPKYLFRKEGQNVTLSCEQNLNHDAMYWYRQDPGQGLRLIYYSQIVNDFQKGDIAEGYSVSREKKESFPLTVTSAQKNPTAFYLCASNNKAASGDTQYFGPGTRLTVL.

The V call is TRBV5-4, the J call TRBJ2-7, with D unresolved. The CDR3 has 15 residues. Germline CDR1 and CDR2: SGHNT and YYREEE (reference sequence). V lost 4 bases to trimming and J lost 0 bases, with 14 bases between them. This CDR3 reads CASSRWSTGSYEQYF. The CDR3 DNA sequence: TGTGCCAGCAGCCGCTGGTCAACGGGCTCCTACGAGCAGTACTTC.

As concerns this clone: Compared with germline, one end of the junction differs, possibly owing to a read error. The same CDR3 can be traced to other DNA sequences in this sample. Here the CDR3 reads CAWSSGLPYEQYF. As DNA, the CDR3 is TGTGCCTGGTCTTCCGGGTTGCCCTACGAACAGTACTTC. This chain joins TRBV30 and TRBJ2-7; no definite D call. Per germline, CDR1 GTSNPN and CDR2 SVGIG (reference sequence). This CDR3 region has 13 residues.

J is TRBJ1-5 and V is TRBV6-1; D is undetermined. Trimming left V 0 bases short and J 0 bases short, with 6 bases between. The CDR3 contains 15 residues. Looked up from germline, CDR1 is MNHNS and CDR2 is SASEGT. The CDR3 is CASSEALYSNQPQHF. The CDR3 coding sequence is TGTGCCAGCAGTGAAGCTCTTTATAGCAATCAGCCCCAGCATTTT.